One sample yielded the 30 T cell receptor beta chains listed below, sequenced in a study of blood T cells in healthy people across ages. A second PCR, run for roughly 7 to 12 cycles, used a sample-barcoded 5' primer plus a J-beta primer mix. TCRdb recomputed calls from the 5' RACE reads with MiXCR, one row per CDR3 protein. The top ten clones hold less than 25% of a sample with fewer than 900,000 distinct CDR3 sequences, 35% to 45% of them seen once. Sequenced input: blood. The receptor source for this set is a woman aged 55-75 years in good health.

This rearrangement joins TRBV6-2 or TRBV6-3 to TRBJ2-1, with TRBD2 matching over 14 bases. The CDR3 spans 16 residues. With V trimmed by 5 bases and J by 6 bases, 6 bases remained unmatched. Germline V gene lookup returns CDR1 MNHEY and CDR2 SVGEGT. DNA for the CDR3: TGTGCCAGCAGTAAAGCCGGGACTAGCGGGAGCAATGAGCAGTTCTTC. This translates into CASSKAGTSGSNEQFF.

In its sample, this clonotype was seen a few times. The chain has TRBV10-3 and TRBJ2-3, with 8 bases aligning to TRBD2. Trimming took 3 bases from V and 1 from J; bases not matched to a gene: 3. Germline lookup yields CDR1 ENHRY and CDR2 SYGVKD. The CDR3 covers 15 residues. The CDR3 DNA reads as TGTGCCATCAGTGAAGAAGCGGGGGGCACAGATACGCAGTATTTT. It translates to CAISEEAGGTDTQYF.

The gene calls are TRBV20-1 and TRBJ2-3; D is undetermined. The CDR3 spans 13 residues. CDR1 is DFQATT, CDR2 SNEGSKA, per germline (reference sequence). V dropped 6 bases and J dropped 2 bases, with 12 bases sitting between them. The CDR3 sequence: CSALHLVTDTQYF. DNA for the CDR3: TGCAGTGCCCTCCACCTTGTCACAGATACGCAGTATTTT.

A few counts support this clonotype. V is TRBV20-1 and J is TRBJ2-1; 9 nucleotides line up with TRBD2. Germline CDR1 DFQATT, CDR2 SNEGSKA (reference sequence). V was clipped by 6 bases and J by 7 bases; unmatched bases: 10. The CDR3 runs 14 residues. Written as DNA, the CDR3 is TGCAGTGCCCAGCGGCGGGAGGGCCAGAATGAGCAGTTCTTC. Its protein is CSAQRREGQNEQFF.

V gene TRBV6-2 or TRBV6-3 combines with J gene TRBJ2-7; 11 bases fit TRBD2. After removal of 2 bases from V and 5 bases from J, the junction contained 2 bases not matched to a gene. Germline assignment: CDR1 MNHEY and CDR2 SVGEGT. This CDR3 has 14 residues. CDR3 region: CASSYLAGGDEQYF. The CDR3 nucleotides read TGTGCCAGCAGTTACCTAGCGGGAGGAGACGAGCAGTACTTC.

This clonotype was counted a few times. Here the CDR3 reads CATLGGAEDTQYF. CDR3 DNA: TGTGCCACCCTGGGGGGGGCCGAAGATACGCAGTATTTT. The chain uses TRBV24-1 and TRBJ2-3; D is perhaps TRBD2 (7 bases). Looked up from germline, CDR1 is KGHDR and CDR2 is SFDVKD. Trimming removed 9 bases from V and 5 bases from J, with 14 bases in between. The CDR3 is 13 amino acids.

This clonotype was seen more than once but under ten times. This chain uses TRBV6-5 with TRBJ2-3, with TRBD1 identical over 8 bases. Trimming removed 5 bases from V and 5 bases from J; junction bases left unmatched: 9. Per germline, CDR1 MNHEY and CDR2 SVGAGI. CDR3 size: 15 residues. DNA of the CDR3: TGTGCCAGCAGTAAACCAGGGGGCGGACGAGATACGCAGTATTTT. Translating it yields CASSKPGGGRDTQYF.

This CDR3 reads CASTFRPDQFEQYF. The CDR3 coding sequence is TGTGCCAGCACATTCCGCCCGGATCAGTTCGAGCAGTACTTC. V gene TRBV21-1 combines with J gene TRBJ2-4; no check of the table's D call, TRBD1, against the DNA was made. The end of the DNA is better explained by TRBJ2-7, so the J call may be wrong. TRBV21-1 is a pseudogene segment. The CDR3 is 14 residues long.

The chain joins TRBV9 to TRBJ1-6, with D possibly being TRBD1 (5 bases). Deletions cut 4 bases from V and 7 bases from J, with 18 bases between. The CDR3 spans 16 residues. The germline gives CDR1 SGDLS, CDR2 YYNGEE. This CDR3 is CASSPQLGPGNSPLHF. CDR3 nucleotide sequence: TGTGCCAGCAGCCCCCAATTGGGGCCGGGAAATTCACCCCTCCACTTT.

The rearrangement joins TRBV7-9 to TRBJ2-5, with D unresolved. Looked up from germline, CDR1 is SEHNR and CDR2 is FQNEAQ (reference sequence). This CDR3 is built from 14 residues. V gave up 1 base and J gave up 3 bases, with 9 bases separating them. The CDR3 DNA is TGTGCCAGCAGCTTAGTTCCAGAAAAAGAGACCCAGTACTTC. This gives the protein CASSLVPEKETQYF.

The gene calls are TRBV20-1 and TRBJ1-5; 8 bases map to TRBD1. The germline CDR1 and CDR2 sequences are DFQATT and SNEGSKA (reference sequence). This CDR3 spans 14 amino acids. Trimming removed 5 bases from V and 4 bases from J; junction bases left unmatched: 7. This CDR3 reads CSAATGTGNQPQHF. CDR3 DNA: TGCAGTGCTGCTACCGGGACAGGTAATCAGCCCCAGCATTTT.

This clonotype was picked up a small number of times. The rearrangement links TRBV27 to TRBJ2-4; D is possibly TRBD2 (5 bases). This CDR3 has 15 amino acids. V dropped 3 bases and J dropped 5 bases, with 14 bases sitting between them. The germline V gene has CDR1 MNHEY and CDR2 SMNVEV (reference sequence). CDR3 protein: CASSFRTPRENIQYF. CDR3 nucleotide sequence: TGTGCCAGCAGTTTTCGGACCCCGAGGGAAAACATTCAGTACTTC.

This clonotype was observed many times. The J gene is TRBJ1-2, the V gene TRBV12-3 or TRBV12-4; TRBD1 might be the D (6 bases). Trimming removed 7 bases at V and 3 bases at J, with 15 bases between. The CDR3 is made up of 14 amino acids. The CDR3 sequence is CASNPTGSDYGYTF. For the CDR3, the DNA is TGTGCCAGCAACCCTACAGGGAGCGACTATGGCTACACCTTC.

This clonotype was observed many times. Here the CDR3 reads CASSQSIDVSSPYEQYF. The DNA of the CDR3 is TGTGCCAGCAGCCAGAGCATCGACGTAAGTTCACCCTACGAGCAGTACTTC. V and J are TRBV4-2 and TRBJ2-7; D remains unclear. CDR1 LGHNA and CDR2 YNFKEQ come from the germline V gene. This CDR3 has 17 amino acids. V lost 3 bases and J 2 bases, leaving 20 bases between the germline ends.

This clonotype was seen a few times. J is TRBJ2-1 and V is TRBV20-1, with 12 bases identical to TRBD2. Germline V gene sequence: CDR1 DFQATT, CDR2 SNEGSKA (reference sequence). The V gene end was trimmed by 0 bases and the J gene end by 7 bases; junction bases not matched to a gene: 4. The CDR3 has 15 residues. The CDR3: CSARDSTSGRNEQFF. CDR3 DNA: TGCAGTGCTAGAGATTCAACTAGCGGGAGGAATGAGCAGTTCTTC.

This chain joins TRBV18 and TRBJ1-2, with D unresolved. CDR3 length: 15 residues. V dropped 2 bases and J dropped 0 bases, with 10 bases sitting between them. The germline CDR1 and CDR2 sequences are KGHSH and LQKENI. CDR3 bases: TGTGCCAGCTCACCATTAGGAGAATCTAACTATGGCTACACCTTC. Its protein is CASSPLGESNYGYTF.

This sequence joins TRBV10-3 and TRBJ2-7, with TRBD1 matching 7 bases. The germline gives CDR1 ENHRY, CDR2 SYGVKD. J lost 1 base, V lost 6 bases, and 9 bases had no gene match. CDR3 length equals 15 residues. CDR3: CAISGGQVYSYEQYF. The CDR3 bases are TGTGCCATCAGCGGTGGACAGGTTTATTCCTACGAGCAGTACTTC.

On this clonotype: A read error is possible here, since a much larger clone lies one base away. V gene TRBV10-3 combines with J gene TRBJ2-1, with 9 bases matching TRBD1. Per the germline V gene, CDR1 is ENHRY and CDR2 is SYGVKD. V shed 6 bases, J shed 13 bases, and the junction held 10 bases outside the gene matches. The length of the CDR3 is 13 residues. The CDR3 here is CAIRGTGQETQFF. The CDR3 DNA follows: TGTGCCATCAGAGGGACAGGGCAAGAGACCCAGTTCTTC.

The CDR3 DNA is TGTGCCAGCAGCGTCTCCGGGACAGGAAACACTGAAGCTTTCTTT. It is translated as CASSVSGTGNTEAFF. The V gene is TRBV9, the J gene TRBJ1-1, with 8 bases fitting TRBD1. Per germline, CDR1 SGDLS and CDR2 YYNGEE. The CDR3 runs 15 residues. V was pared by 2 bases and J by 2 bases, with 5 bases of the junction left unmatched. The whole variable domain, filled in from reference TRBV9 and TRBJ1-1, reads DSGVTQTPKHLITATGQRVTLRCSPRSGDLSVYWYQQSLDQGLQFLIQYYNGEERAKGNILERFSAQQFPDLHSELNLSSLELGDSALYFCASSVSGTGNTEAFFGQGTRLTVV.

This clonotype appeared once. The junction departs from the called germline gene at one end, perhaps through a read error. The chain uses TRBV15 and TRBJ2-5; D is unclear. This CDR3 spans 13 amino acids. Germline V lookup: CDR1 LNHNV, CDR2 YYDKDF (reference sequence). The chain's CDR3 is CATGRDWTAEQYF. CDR3 DNA: TGTGCCACCGGCAGAGATTGGACCGCGGAGCAGTACTTC.

There are a few counts of this clonotype. The chain is built from TRBV6-6 and TRBJ1-4; the D is unclear. Trimming cost V 6 bases and J 3 bases, with 11 bases left between them. This CDR3 region has 14 residues. From germline, CDR1 is MNHNY and CDR2 SVGAGI (reference sequence). The CDR3 loop reads CASRTGVSNEKLFF. In DNA, the CDR3 is TGTGCCAGCAGGACCGGGGTCTCTAATGAAAAACTGTTTTTT.

This clonotype was counted only a few times. The chain has TRBV20-1 and TRBJ2-7, with 10 bases matching TRBD2. J was trimmed by 7 bases and V by 2 bases; bases with no gene match: 8. Germline V gene sequence: CDR1 DFQATT, CDR2 SNEGSKA (reference sequence). This CDR3 comprises 14 residues. The CDR3 region is CSARKGTSVWEQYF. DNA for the CDR3: TGCAGTGCTAGAAAAGGGACTAGCGTTTGGGAGCAGTACTTC.

The chain carries TRBV27 and TRBJ2-5, with no clear D. Germline CDR1 MNHEY, CDR2 SMNVEV (reference sequence). Trimming left V 6 bases short and J 3 bases short, with 8 bases between. The CDR3 totals 12 residues. The chain's CDR3 is CASSRPEETQYF. The CDR3 coding sequence is TGTGCCAGCAGCCGCCCGGAAGAGACCCAGTACTTC.

This clonotype has ten or more counts. The J gene is TRBJ2-7, the V gene TRBV12-3 or TRBV12-4; D unclear. The V end lost 6 bases, the J end lost 2 bases, and 8 bases lay between the germline ends. The CDR3 is made up of 12 amino acids. The CDR3 sequence: CASSKTAYEQYF. The CDR3 DNA reads TGTGCCAGCAGCAAAACCGCCTACGAGCAGTACTTC.

This clonotype was seen more than once but under ten times. The chain employs TRBV20-1 and TRBJ2-5; D remains ambiguous. Germline lookup yields CDR1 DFQATT and CDR2 SNEGSKA (reference sequence). Trimming left V 5 bases short and J 5 bases short, with 18 bases between. This CDR3 spans 14 amino acids. CDR3 nucleotides: TGCAGTGCTCAACGCGGTGGGCCAGGCGAGACCCAGTACTTC. Translating it yields CSAQRGGPGETQYF.

The chain has TRBV6-2 or TRBV6-3 and TRBJ2-5; a possible D gene is TRBD2 (5 bases). The CDR3 has 15 amino acids. V shed 0 bases and J shed 11 bases, with 19 bases lying between them. From germline, CDR1 is MNHEY and CDR2 SVGEGT. For the CDR3, the DNA is TGTGCCAGCAGTTACTCCCATGGGTCCCGGGGTGAGCAGTACTTC. Protein product: CASSYSHGSRGEQYF.

The chain has TRBV9 and TRBJ1-3; possible D gene TRBD1, 6 bases. V was shortened by 4 bases and J by 1 base, with 12 bases between the two germline ends. The CDR3 has 15 residues. Per germline, CDR1 SGDLS and CDR2 YYNGEE. This CDR3 reads CASSLLTGSGNTIYF. CDR3 nucleotide sequence: TGTGCCAGCAGCTTACTAACAGGGTCTGGAAACACCATATATTTT.

The chain carries TRBV4-3 and TRBJ1-2; perhaps TRBD1 as D (6 bases). Germline V gene sequence: CDR1 LGHNA, CDR2 YSLEER. There are 15 residues in the CDR3. V lost 2 bases, J lost 3 bases, and 13 bases lay in between. CDR3 coding DNA: TGCGCCAGCAGCCAAAACCAGGGGTCTTACTATGGCTACACCTTC. Residues: CASSQNQGSYYGYTF.

This clonotype was seen a handful of times. The rearrangement links TRBV6-6 to TRBJ2-3; D may correspond to TRBD1 or TRBD2 (5 bases each). The CDR3 is 13 residues long. V shed 4 bases and J shed 0 bases, with 5 bases lying between them. Germline-derived CDR1 and CDR2 are MNHNY and SVGAGI (reference sequence). CDR3 nucleotide sequence: TGTGCCAGCAGTTGGGGGAGCACAGATACGCAGTATTTT. It yields the protein CASSWGSTDTQYF.

This clonotype was observed a few times. The DNA of the CDR3 is TGTGCCAGCAGTTTAAAAAGACTCAATGAGCAGTTCTTC. Encoded protein: CASSLKRLNEQFF. The chain uses TRBV27 and TRBJ2-1; D is unclear. V lost 2 bases, J lost 6 bases, and 8 bases lay in between. The length of the CDR3 is 13 residues. Germline V lookup: CDR1 MNHEY, CDR2 SMNVEV (reference sequence).